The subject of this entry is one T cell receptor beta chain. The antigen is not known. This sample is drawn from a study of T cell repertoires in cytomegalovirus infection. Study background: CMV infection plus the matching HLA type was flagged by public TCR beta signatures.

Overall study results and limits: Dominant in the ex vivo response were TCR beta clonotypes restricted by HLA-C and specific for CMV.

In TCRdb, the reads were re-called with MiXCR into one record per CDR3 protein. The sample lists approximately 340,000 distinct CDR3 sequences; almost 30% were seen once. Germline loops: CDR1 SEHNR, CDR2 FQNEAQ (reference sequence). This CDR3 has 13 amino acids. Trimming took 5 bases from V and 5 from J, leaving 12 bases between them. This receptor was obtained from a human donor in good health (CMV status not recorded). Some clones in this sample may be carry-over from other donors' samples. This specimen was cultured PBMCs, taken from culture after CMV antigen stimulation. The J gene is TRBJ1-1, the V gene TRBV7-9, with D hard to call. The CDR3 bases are TGTGCCAGCAGCCCACCCGAGGGTACTGAAGCTTTCTTT. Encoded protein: CASSPPEGTEAFF.